This T cell receptor (beta chain) was captured by sequencing in a study of cytomegalovirus exposure and HLA in healthy donors. Germline CDR1 and CDR2: SGHNT and YYREEE (reference sequence). Unmatched junction bases numbered 7, after V lost 2 bases and J lost 4 bases. The CDR3 loop spans 15 amino acids. PCR used 60 Vbeta primers and 13 Jbeta primers. TCRdb's table, derived via immunoSEQ multiplex PCR, lists solely in-frame clones and lacks some. The table has 150,000 or so clones, over 60% seen once. The sequenced sample consisted of PBMCs. The receptor was isolated from a woman between 18 and 29 years old in good health and CMV-seronegative. The chain links TRBV5-4 to TRBJ1-2; TRBD1 agrees at 8 bases. The CDR3 region is CASSFVDRVGYGYTF. In nucleotides, the CDR3 is TGTGCCAGCAGCTTTGTGGACAGGGTGGGCTATGGCTACACCTTC.